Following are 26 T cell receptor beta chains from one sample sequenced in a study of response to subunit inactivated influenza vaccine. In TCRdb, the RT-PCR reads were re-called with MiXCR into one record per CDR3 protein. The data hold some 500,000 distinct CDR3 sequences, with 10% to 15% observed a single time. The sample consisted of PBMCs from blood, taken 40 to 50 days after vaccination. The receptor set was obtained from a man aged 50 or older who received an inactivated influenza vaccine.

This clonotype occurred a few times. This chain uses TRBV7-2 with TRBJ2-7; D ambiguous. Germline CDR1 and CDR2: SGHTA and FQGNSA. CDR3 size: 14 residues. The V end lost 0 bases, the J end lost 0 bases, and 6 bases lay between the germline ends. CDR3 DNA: TGTGCCAGCAGCTTAGCCTTCGTCTCCTACGAGCAGTACTTC. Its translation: CASSLAFVSYEQYF.

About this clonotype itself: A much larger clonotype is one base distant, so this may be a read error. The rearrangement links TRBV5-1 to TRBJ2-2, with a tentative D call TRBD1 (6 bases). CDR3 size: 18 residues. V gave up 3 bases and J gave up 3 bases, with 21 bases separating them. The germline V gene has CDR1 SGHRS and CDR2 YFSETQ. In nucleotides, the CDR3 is TGCGCCAGCAGCTCGCCGTGGATCTCACAGGGCCACACCGGGGAGCTGTTTTTT. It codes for CASSSPWISQGHTGELFF.

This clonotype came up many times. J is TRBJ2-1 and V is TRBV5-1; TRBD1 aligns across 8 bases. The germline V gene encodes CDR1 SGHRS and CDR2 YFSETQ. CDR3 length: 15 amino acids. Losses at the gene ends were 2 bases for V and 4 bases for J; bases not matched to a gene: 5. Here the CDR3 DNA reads TGCGCCAGCAGCTTCACGGGACAGGAGTACAATGAGCAGTTCTTC. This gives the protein CASSFTGQEYNEQFF.

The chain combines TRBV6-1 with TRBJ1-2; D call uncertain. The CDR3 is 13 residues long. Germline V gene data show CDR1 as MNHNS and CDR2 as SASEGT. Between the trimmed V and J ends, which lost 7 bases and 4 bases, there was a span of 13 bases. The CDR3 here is CASNEFLSYGYTF. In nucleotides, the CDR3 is TGTGCCAGCAATGAGTTCTTGAGCTATGGCTACACCTTC.

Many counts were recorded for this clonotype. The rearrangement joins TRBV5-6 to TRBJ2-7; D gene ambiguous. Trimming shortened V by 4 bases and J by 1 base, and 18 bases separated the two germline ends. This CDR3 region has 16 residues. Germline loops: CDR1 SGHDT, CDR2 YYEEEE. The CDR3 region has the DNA TGTGCCAGCAGCCCCCTATTACGACCCGGATCCTACGAGCAGTACTTC. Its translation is CASSPLLRPGSYEQYF.

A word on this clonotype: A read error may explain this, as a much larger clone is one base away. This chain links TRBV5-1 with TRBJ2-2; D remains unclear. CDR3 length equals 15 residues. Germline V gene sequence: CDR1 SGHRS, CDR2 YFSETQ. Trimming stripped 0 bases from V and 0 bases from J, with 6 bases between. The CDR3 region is CASSLARSNTGELFF. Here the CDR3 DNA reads TGCGCCAGCAGCTTGGCCAGATCGAACACCGGGGAGCTGTTTTTT.

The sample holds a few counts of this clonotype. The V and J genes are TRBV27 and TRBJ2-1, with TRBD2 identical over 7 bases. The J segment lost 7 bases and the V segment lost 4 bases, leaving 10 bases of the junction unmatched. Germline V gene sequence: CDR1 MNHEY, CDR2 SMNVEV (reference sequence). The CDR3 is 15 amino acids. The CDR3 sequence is CASSSHSGGLNEQFF. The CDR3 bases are TGTGCCAGCAGTTCACATTCGGGAGGCTTAAATGAGCAGTTCTTC.

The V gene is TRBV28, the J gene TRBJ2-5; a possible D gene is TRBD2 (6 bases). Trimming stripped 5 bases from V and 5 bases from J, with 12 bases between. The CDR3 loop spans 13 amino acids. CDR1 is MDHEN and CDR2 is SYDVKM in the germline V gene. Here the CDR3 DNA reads TGTGCCAGCAGTGGCCAGACTAGGGAGACCCAGTACTTC. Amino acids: CASSGQTRETQYF.

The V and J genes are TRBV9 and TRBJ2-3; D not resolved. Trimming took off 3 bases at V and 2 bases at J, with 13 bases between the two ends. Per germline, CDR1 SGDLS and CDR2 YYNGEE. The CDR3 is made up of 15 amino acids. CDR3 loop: CASSARQDATDTQYF. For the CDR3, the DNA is TGTGCCAGCAGCGCCAGACAAGATGCCACAGATACGCAGTATTTT.

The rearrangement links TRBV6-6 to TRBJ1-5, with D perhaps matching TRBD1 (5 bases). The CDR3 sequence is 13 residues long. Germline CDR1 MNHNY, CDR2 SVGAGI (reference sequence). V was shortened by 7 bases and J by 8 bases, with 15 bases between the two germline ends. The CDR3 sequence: CASNGGGLEPQHF. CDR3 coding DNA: TGTGCCAGCAACGGTGGGGGGTTAGAGCCCCAGCATTTT.

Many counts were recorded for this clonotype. CDR3 loop: CSVEDMAGGLSYEQYF. The CDR3 coding sequence is TGCAGCGTTGAAGATATGGCAGGGGGCCTATCCTACGAGCAGTACTTC. The chain links TRBV29-1 to TRBJ2-7; 8 bases are a match to TRBD1. V lost 0 bases and J lost 1; bases outside the gene matches: 8. Germline CDR1 reads SQVTM; CDR2 reads ANQGSEA. The CDR3 length is 16 residues.

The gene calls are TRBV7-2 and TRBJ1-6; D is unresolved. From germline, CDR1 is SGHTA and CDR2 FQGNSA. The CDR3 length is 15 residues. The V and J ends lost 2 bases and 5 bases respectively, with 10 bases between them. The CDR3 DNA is TGTGCCAGCAGCTTACTAGGTCATAATAATTCACCCCTCCACTTT. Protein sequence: CASSLLGHNNSPLHF.

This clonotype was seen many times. The CDR3 loop is CASSISTGVNSPLHF. CDR3 bases: TGTGCCAGCAGTATATCGACAGGAGTTAATTCACCCCTCCACTTT. V is TRBV12-3 or TRBV12-4 and J is TRBJ1-6; weak D call: TRBD1 (6 bases). The CDR3 length is 15 residues. The V and J ends lost 5 bases and 6 bases respectively, with 14 bases between them.

The CDR3 DNA reads TGTGCCAGCAGCGGGGGTTTAGCGGGGAACTACGAGCAGTACTTC. It codes for CASSGGLAGNYEQYF. The chain combines TRBV12-3 or TRBV12-4 with TRBJ2-7, with 8 bases that match TRBD2. V shed 6 bases and J 3 bases; nucleotides not matched to a gene: 10. The CDR3 length is 15 residues.

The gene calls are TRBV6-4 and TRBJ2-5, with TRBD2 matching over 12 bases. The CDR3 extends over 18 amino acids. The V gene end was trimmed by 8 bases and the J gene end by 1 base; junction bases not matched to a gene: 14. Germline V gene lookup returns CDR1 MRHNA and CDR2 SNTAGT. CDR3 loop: CASCSHSGTSGPQETQYF. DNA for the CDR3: TGTGCCAGCTGCTCCCACTCCGGGACTAGCGGGCCCCAAGAGACCCAGTACTTC.

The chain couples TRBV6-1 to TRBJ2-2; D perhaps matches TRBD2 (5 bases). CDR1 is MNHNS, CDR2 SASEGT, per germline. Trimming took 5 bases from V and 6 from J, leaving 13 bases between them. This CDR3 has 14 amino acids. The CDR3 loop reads CASSLRRGAGELFF. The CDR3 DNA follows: TGTGCCAGCAGTCTTCGACGGGGAGCCGGGGAGCTGTTTTTT.

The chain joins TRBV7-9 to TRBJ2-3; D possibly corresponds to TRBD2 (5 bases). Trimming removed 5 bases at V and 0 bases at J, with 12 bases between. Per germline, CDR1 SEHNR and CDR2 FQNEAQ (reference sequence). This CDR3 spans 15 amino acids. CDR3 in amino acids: CASSPLATSTDTQYF. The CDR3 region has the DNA TGTGCCAGCAGCCCATTAGCGACGAGCACAGATACGCAGTATTTT.

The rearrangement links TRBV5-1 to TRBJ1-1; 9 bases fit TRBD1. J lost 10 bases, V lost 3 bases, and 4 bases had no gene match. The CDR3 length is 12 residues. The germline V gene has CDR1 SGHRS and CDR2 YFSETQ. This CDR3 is CASSSTGGTAFF. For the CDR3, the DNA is TGCGCCAGCAGCTCCACAGGGGGCACAGCTTTCTTT. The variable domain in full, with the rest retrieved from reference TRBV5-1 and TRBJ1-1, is KAGVTQTPRYLIKTRGQQVTLSCSPISGHRSVSWYQQTPGQGLQFLFEYFSETQRNKGNFPGRFSGRQFSNSRSEMNVSTLELGDSALYLCASSSTGGTAFFGQGTRLTVV.

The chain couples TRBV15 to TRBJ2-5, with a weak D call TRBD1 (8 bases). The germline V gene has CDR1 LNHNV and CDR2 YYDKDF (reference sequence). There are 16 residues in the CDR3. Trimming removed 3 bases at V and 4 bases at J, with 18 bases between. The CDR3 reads CATSSQTSRGLETQYF. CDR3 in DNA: TGTGCCACCAGCAGTCAGACTAGCAGGGGGCTAGAGACCCAGTACTTC. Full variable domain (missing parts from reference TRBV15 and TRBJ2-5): DAMVIQNPRYQVTQFGKPVTLSCSQTLNHNVMYWYQQKSSQAPKLLFHYYDKDFNNEADTPDNFQSRRPNTSFCFLDIRSPGLGDTAMYLCATSSQTSRGLETQYFGPGTRLLVL.

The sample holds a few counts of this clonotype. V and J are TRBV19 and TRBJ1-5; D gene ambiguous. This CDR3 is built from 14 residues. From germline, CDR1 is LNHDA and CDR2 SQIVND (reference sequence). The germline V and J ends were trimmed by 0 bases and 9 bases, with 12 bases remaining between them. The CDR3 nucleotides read TGTGCCAGTAGTATAGAGGGCTACGGTGGGCCCCAGCATTTT. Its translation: CASSIEGYGGPQHF.

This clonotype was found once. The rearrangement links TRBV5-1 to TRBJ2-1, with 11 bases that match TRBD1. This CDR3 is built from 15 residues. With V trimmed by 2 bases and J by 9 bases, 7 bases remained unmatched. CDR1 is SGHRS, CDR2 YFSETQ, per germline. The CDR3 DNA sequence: TGCGCCAGCAGCTTAGGGACAGGGGGTTTCGGTGAGCAGTTCTTC. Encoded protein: CASSLGTGGFGEQFF.

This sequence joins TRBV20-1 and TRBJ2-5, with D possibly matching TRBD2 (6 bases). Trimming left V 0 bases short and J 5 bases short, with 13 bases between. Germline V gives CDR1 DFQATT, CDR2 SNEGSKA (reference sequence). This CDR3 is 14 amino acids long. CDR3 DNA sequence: TGCAGTGCTAGAGATCTCGGGAGTGGGGAGACCCAGTACTTC. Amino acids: CSARDLGSGETQYF.

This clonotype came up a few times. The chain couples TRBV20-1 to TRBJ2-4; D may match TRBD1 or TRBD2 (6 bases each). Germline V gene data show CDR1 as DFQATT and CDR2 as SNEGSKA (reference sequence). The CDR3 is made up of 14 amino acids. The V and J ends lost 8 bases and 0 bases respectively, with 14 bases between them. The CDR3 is CSSRGALAKNIQYF. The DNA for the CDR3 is TGCAGTTCGAGGGGGGCCCTAGCCAAAAACATTCAGTACTTC.

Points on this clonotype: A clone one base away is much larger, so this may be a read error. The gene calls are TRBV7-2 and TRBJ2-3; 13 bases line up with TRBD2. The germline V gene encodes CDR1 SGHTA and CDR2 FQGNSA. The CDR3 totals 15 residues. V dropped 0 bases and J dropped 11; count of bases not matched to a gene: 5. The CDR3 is CASSLALAGGTKQYF. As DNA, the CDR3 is TGTGCCAGCAGCTTAGCACTAGCGGGGGGGACGAAGCAGTATTTT.

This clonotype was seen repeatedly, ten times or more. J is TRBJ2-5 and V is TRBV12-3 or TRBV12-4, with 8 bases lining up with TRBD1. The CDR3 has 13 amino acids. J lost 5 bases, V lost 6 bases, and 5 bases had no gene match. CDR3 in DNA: TGTGCCAGCAGCGACAGGGGATGGGAGACCCAGTACTTC. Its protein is CASSDRGWETQYF.

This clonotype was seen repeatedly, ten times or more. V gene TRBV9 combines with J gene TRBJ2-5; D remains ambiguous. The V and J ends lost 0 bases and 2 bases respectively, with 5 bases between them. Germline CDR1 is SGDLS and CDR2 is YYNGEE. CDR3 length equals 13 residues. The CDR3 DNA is TGTGCCAGCAGCGTAGCGGTACAAGAGACCCAGTACTTC. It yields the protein CASSVAVQETQYF.